Below, 22 T cell receptor beta chains from the same sample are listed, as sequenced in a study of technical replicates of blood from a handful of donors. Clones were read by immunoSEQ multiplex PCR, and TCRdb kept only the in-frame ones, dropping some. The sample carries around 86,000 clones, around 96% recorded once. Sequenced input: T cells isolated from PBMCs. The receptors shown here come from a human donor in good health.

The chain combines TRBV27 with TRBJ1-2, with 9 bases matching TRBD1. CDR3 length: 13 residues. Germline-derived CDR1 and CDR2 are MNHEY and SMNVEV (reference sequence). V lost 2 bases, J lost 8 bases, and 3 bases stayed unmatched. As DNA, the CDR3 is TGTGCCAGCAGTTTACTACAGGGGGCCGGCTACACCTTC. This translates into CASSLLQGAGYTF.

J is TRBJ2-7 and V is TRBV5-4, with 7 bases that match TRBD2. CDR3 length: 13 amino acids. V shed 5 bases, J shed 7 bases, and the junction held 9 bases outside the gene matches. CDR1 is SGHNT and CDR2 is YYREEE in the germline V gene (reference sequence). CDR3: CASSWDYRNEQYF. DNA for the CDR3: TGTGCCAGCAGTTGGGACTACCGTAATGAGCAGTACTTC.

The J gene is TRBJ2-7, the V gene TRBV5-4, with TRBD1 as a possible D gene (5 bases). Per germline, CDR1 SGHNT and CDR2 YYREEE (reference sequence). V lost 4 bases and J lost 7, with 15 bases in between. This CDR3 is built from 13 residues. The DNA of the CDR3 is TGTGCCAGCAGCCCGAATCAGGGAAGAGAGCAGTACTTC. Translating it yields CASSPNQGREQYF.

This chain joins TRBV28 and TRBJ1-2; maybe TRBD1 (6 bases). Germline assignment: CDR1 MDHEN and CDR2 SYDVKM. Trimming left V 6 bases short and J 6 bases short, with 14 bases between. The CDR3 has 13 amino acids. CDR3 DNA: TGTGCCAGCAGCCTGGGGGGGCTCGATGGCTACACCTTC. Its translation is CASSLGGLDGYTF.

This clone occurred once. This chain uses TRBV2 with TRBJ2-7; 7 bases are shared with TRBD2. Trimming took 0 bases from V and 5 from J; bases not matched to a gene: 7. Germline CDR1 reads SNHLY; CDR2 reads FYNNEI. The CDR3 has 15 amino acids. CDR3 protein: CASSEAQEGRDEQYF. CDR3 nucleotide sequence: TGTGCCAGCAGTGAAGCGCAAGAGGGGAGGGACGAGCAGTACTTC.

The chain recombines TRBV5-1 with TRBJ2-2; 9 bases fit TRBD1. The CDR3 extends over 17 amino acids. With V trimmed by 1 base and J by 4 bases, 8 bases remained unmatched. CDR1 is SGHRS, CDR2 YFSETQ, per germline. This CDR3 reads CASSLRPGTGLTGELFF. CDR3 nucleotides: TGCGCCAGCAGCTTGCGTCCCGGGACAGGGCTCACCGGGGAGCTGTTTTTT. The full variable domain, in which reference TRBV5-1 and TRBJ2-2 provide the parts outside the CDR3, is KAGVTQTPRYLIKTRGQQVTLSCSPISGHRSVSWYQQTPGQGLQFLFEYFSETQRNKGNFPGRFSGRQFSNSRSEMNVSTLELGDSALYLCASSLRPGTGLTGELFFGEGSRLTVL.

This clone was recorded once. The J gene is TRBJ1-1, the V gene TRBV2; 7 bases map to TRBD1. The CDR3 covers 18 residues. Germline trimming cut 4 bases from V and 1 base from J; bases unmatched to any gene: 15. Germline CDR1 reads SNHLY; CDR2 reads FYNNEI. CDR3 coding DNA: TGTGCCAGCAGTGGAATCCCCGATAGGGGGCGGCGGAACACTGAAGCTTTCTTT. Encoded protein: CASSGIPDRGRRNTEAFF.

The genes are TRBV7-3 and TRBJ2-7, with 9 bases identical to TRBD2. CDR1 and CDR2 from the germline V gene are SGHTA and FQGTGA. V trimming: 4 bases; J trimming: 2 bases; junction bases outside the gene matches: 9. The CDR3 is 16 amino acids. The CDR3 DNA is TGTGCCAGCAGCTCCCGGGCGGGGGGGCTCACCTACGAGCAGTACTTC. It encodes CASSSRAGGLTYEQYF.

This CDR3 is CASGVLAGSYEQYF. CDR3 DNA sequence: TGTGCCAGCGGGGTCCTAGCGGGATCCTACGAGCAGTACTTC. V usage is TRBV6-1 and J usage is TRBJ2-7, with 9 bases aligning to TRBD2. J lost 1 base, V lost 8 bases, and 6 bases had no gene match. Germline lookup yields CDR1 MNHNS and CDR2 SASEGT. This CDR3 region has 14 residues.

The chain is built from TRBV6-1 and TRBJ2-3; the match to TRBD1 covers 11 bases. J was trimmed by 2 bases and V by 9 bases; bases with no gene match: 4. Germline values: CDR1 MNHNS, CDR2 SASEGT. CDR3 length: 14 amino acids. CDR3 nucleotides: TGTGCCAGTTGGGACAGGGGGAACACAGATACGCAGTATTTT. It encodes CASWDRGNTDTQYF.

The V gene is TRBV18, the J gene TRBJ1-1; 9 nucleotides line up with TRBD1. The CDR3 is 14 residues long. Trimming removed 1 base from V and 9 bases from J; junction bases left unmatched: 6. CDR1 and CDR2 (germline): KGHSH, LQKENI. The CDR3 bases are TGTGCCAGCTCACCACTTTCGGGACAGGGTAAAGCTTTCTTT. Amino acid sequence: CASSPLSGQGKAFF.

This clone occurred once. The chain links TRBV28 to TRBJ2-5; TRBD1 agrees at 8 bases. This CDR3 comprises 16 residues. CDR1 is MDHEN and CDR2 is SYDVKM in the germline V gene. V gave up 6 bases and J gave up 5 bases; unmatched junction bases: 14. The CDR3 DNA reads as TGTGCCAGCAGCACCGGGCATCAGGGGGCAGGGGAGACCCAGTACTTC. Translated: CASSTGHQGAGETQYF.

The J gene is TRBJ1-4, the V gene TRBV11-3; D is unresolved. V lost 4 bases to trimming and J lost 2 bases, with 11 bases between them. Germline V CDR1 and CDR2: SGHNT, YENEEA. The CDR3 is 15 residues long. The CDR3 sequence: CASSSEGLTNEKLFF. The CDR3 DNA follows: TGTGCCAGCAGCTCCGAGGGTTTGACTAATGAAAAACTGTTTTTT.

V gene TRBV30 combines with J gene TRBJ1-4; no definite D call. In germline, CDR1 is GTSNPN, CDR2 SVGIG (reference sequence). This CDR3 has 11 amino acids. V was clipped by 6 bases and J by 4 bases, with 6 bases between them. CDR3 DNA: TGTGCCTGTAATTTTAATGAAAAACTGTTTTTT. Amino acid sequence: CACNFNEKLFF.

The chain links TRBV18 to TRBJ1-1; D possibly corresponds to TRBD1 (6 bases). The ends were cut back, 7 bases at V and 5 bases at J, with 11 bases in the middle. The CDR3 runs to 12 residues. Germline lookup yields CDR1 KGHSH and CDR2 LQKENI. The CDR3 here is CASWEGGTEAFF. CDR3 in DNA: TGTGCCAGCTGGGAGGGGGGGACTGAAGCTTTCTTT.

V is TRBV5-1 and J is TRBJ2-7; the match to TRBD2 covers 13 bases. Germline-derived CDR1 and CDR2 are SGHRS and YFSETQ. The CDR3 loop spans 17 amino acids. The V and J ends lost 4 bases and 5 bases, in that order; junction bases with no gene match: 12. CDR3 nucleotides: TGCGCCAGCAGCGATAAGCCGCGGACTAGCGGGAGCCACGAGCAGTACTTC. Its translation: CASSDKPRTSGSHEQYF. Full variable domain (missing parts from reference TRBV5-1 and TRBJ2-7): KAGVTQTPRYLIKTRGQQVTLSCSPISGHRSVSWYQQTPGQGLQFLFEYFSETQRNKGNFPGRFSGRQFSNSRSEMNVSTLELGDSALYLCASSDKPRTSGSHEQYFGPGTRLTVT.

The CDR3 sequence: CASSEAAQGELNTGELFF. CDR3 bases: TGTGCCAGCAGTGAAGCTGCGCAGGGGGAATTGAACACCGGGGAGCTGTTTTTT. This chain joins TRBV6-1 and TRBJ2-2; 7 bases line up with TRBD1. Per the germline V gene, CDR1 is MNHNS and CDR2 is SASEGT. The length of the CDR3 is 18 residues. Losses at the gene ends were 0 bases for V and 1 base for J; bases not matched to a gene: 8.

The rearrangement links TRBV5-1 to TRBJ2-2; no clear D. CDR1 and CDR2 (germline): SGHRS, YFSETQ. CDR3 length: 15 residues. The V gene lost 4 bases and the J gene lost 2 bases, with 12 bases spanning the gap. CDR3 protein: CASSPTLSNTGELFF. CDR3 nucleotide sequence: TGCGCCAGCAGCCCGACATTAAGTAACACCGGGGAGCTGTTTTTT.

This clone is a singleton in its sample. This sequence joins TRBV28 and TRBJ1-3; 7 nucleotides line up with TRBD1. CDR3 length: 11 amino acids. The V segment lost 10 bases and the J segment 8 bases; nucleotides outside the gene matches: 5. CDR1 MDHEN and CDR2 SYDVKM come from the germline V gene. The CDR3 protein is CATRQGDTIYF. The CDR3 DNA reads TGTGCCACCCGACAGGGAGACACCATATATTTT.

Concerning this clone itself: This same CDR3 is encoded by further DNA sequences in the sample. The chain joins TRBV6-5 to TRBJ1-2, with D perhaps matching TRBD1 (6 bases). CDR1 is MNHEY, CDR2 SVGAGI, per germline. Trimming took 4 bases from V and 4 from J, leaving 10 bases between them. This CDR3 comprises 13 residues. CDR3 in amino acids: CASSLGQLYGYTF. CDR3 DNA: TGTGCCAGCAGTTTAGGACAGCTCTATGGCTACACCTTC.

The V call is TRBV11-3, the J call TRBJ2-1, with 12 bases identical to TRBD1. The germline V gene has CDR1 SGHNT and CDR2 YENEEA. CDR3 length equals 16 residues. J was trimmed by 6 bases and V by 6 bases; bases with no gene match: 9. DNA of the CDR3: TGTGCCAGCAGACCACCGGGACAGGGGGCCATCAATGAGCAGTTCTTC. Translating gives CASRPPGQGAINEQFF.

This clone has only one observation. This rearrangement joins TRBV28 to TRBJ2-6, with D tentatively TRBD2 (6 bases). CDR1 MDHEN and CDR2 SYDVKM come from the germline V gene. Trimming removed 3 bases at V and 0 bases at J, with 21 bases between. The CDR3 spans 20 residues. The CDR3 DNA reads TGTGCCAGCAGTTTTGGGGCGGGGTATAATCTCTTCTCTGGGGCCAACGTCCTGACTTTC. Translation gives CASSFGAGYNLFSGANVLTF. The full variable domain, in which reference TRBV28 and TRBJ2-6 provide the parts outside the CDR3, is DVKVTQSSRYLVKRTGEKVFLECVQDMDHENMFWYRQDPGLGLRLIYFSYDVKMKEKGDIPEGYSVSREKKERFSLILESASTNQTSMYLCASSFGAGYNLFSGANVLTFGAGSRLTVL.